The source of this T cell receptor beta chain is a study of T cells in Graves' hyperthyroidism and ophthalmopathy. The CDR3 regions of TCR beta were amplified from RNA transcripts. The TCR CDR3 was amplified in a first-round RT-PCR using the HTBI primer set. Each CDR3 protein is one row after TCRdb ran MiXCR on the multiplex PCR reads. This sample has 500,000 to 700,000 distinct CDR3 sequences; approximately 15% occur once, and the top ten carry approximately 20%. Study-level findings and limits: Ophthalmopathy onset followed model prediction by a median around 6.9 months.

This clonotype was observed at least ten times. Its antigen is still unknown. The CDR3 is made up of 14 amino acids. Germline assignment: CDR1 SNHLY and CDR2 FYNNEI. V shed 7 bases and J 4 bases; nucleotides not matched to a gene: 8. What was sequenced was blood. The V call is TRBV2, the J call TRBJ2-7; TRBD2 agrees at 9 bases. This TCR derives from a young woman with Graves' hyperthyroidism. CDR3 protein: CASNSGTSRYEQYF. In DNA, the CDR3 is TGTGCCAGCAACTCCGGGACTAGCCGTTACGAGCAGTACTTC.